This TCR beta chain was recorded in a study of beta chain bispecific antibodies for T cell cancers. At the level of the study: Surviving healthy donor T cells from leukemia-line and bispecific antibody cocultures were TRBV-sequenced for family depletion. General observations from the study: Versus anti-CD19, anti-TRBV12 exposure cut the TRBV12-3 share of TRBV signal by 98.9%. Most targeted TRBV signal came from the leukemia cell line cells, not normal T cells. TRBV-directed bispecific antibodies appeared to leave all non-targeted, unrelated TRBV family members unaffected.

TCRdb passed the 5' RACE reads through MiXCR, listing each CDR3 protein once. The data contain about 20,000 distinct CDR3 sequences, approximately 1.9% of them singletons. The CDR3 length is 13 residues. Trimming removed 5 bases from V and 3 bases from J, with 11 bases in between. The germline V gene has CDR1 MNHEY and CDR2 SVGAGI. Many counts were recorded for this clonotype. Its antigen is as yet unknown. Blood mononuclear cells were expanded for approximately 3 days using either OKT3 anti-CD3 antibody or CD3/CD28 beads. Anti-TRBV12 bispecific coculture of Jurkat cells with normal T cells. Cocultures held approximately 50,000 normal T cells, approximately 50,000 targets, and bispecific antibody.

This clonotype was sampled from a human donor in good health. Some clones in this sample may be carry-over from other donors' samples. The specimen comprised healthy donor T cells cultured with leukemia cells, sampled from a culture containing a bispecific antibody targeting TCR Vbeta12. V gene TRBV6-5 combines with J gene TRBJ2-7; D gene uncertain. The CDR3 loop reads CASSPPGNYEQYF. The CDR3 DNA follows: TGTGCCAGCAGTCCCCCCGGAAACTACGAGCAGTACTTC.